This entry lists 28 T cell receptor beta chains sequenced from one sample in a study of cytomegalovirus exposure and HLA in healthy donors. Vbeta (60) and Jbeta (13) primers were used in the PCR. Sequencing used immunoSEQ multiplex PCR; TCRdb keeps in-frame clones, though not all of them. The sample holds roughly 170,000 clones; roughly 84% are singletons and the top ten take 1.5%. The sequencing sample was made of PBMCs. Every receptor here comes from a male donor in good health and CMV-seronegative.

The chain carries TRBV14 and TRBJ1-1; 7 bases agree with TRBD1. Germline V CDR1 and CDR2: SGHDN, FVKESK. Losses at the gene ends were 3 bases for V and 0 bases for J; bases not matched to a gene: 7. There are 16 residues in the CDR3. The CDR3 region is CASSHHRGSMNTEAFF. The CDR3, as DNA: TGTGCCAGCAGCCACCACAGGGGAAGCATGAACACTGAAGCTTTCTTT.

V gene TRBV19 combines with J gene TRBJ2-1; TRBD2 matches at 8 bases. The CDR3 contains 15 residues. Per the germline V gene, CDR1 is LNHDA and CDR2 is SQIVND (reference sequence). V was clipped by 3 bases and J by 3 bases; unmatched bases: 4. The CDR3 DNA follows: TGTGCCAGTAGTATGATCGGGGGGGACTACAATGAGCAGTTCTTC. It codes for CASSMIGGDYNEQFF.

CDR3 DNA sequence: TGTGCCAGCAGCTTGGCCAACAGCTACGAGCAGTACTTC. Protein product: CASSLANSYEQYF. The rearrangement uses TRBV5-4 and TRBJ2-5; D uncertain. Near its end, the DNA agrees better with TRBJ2-7, so the J call may be wrong. Germline CDR1 reads SGHNT; CDR2 reads YYREEE (reference sequence). This CDR3 spans 13 amino acids.

The chain combines TRBV6-6 with TRBJ2-4, with a weak D call TRBD1 (5 bases). From germline, CDR1 is MNHNY and CDR2 SVGAGI (reference sequence). Deletions cut 0 bases from V and 2 bases from J, with 11 bases between. The CDR3 covers 16 residues. Here the CDR3 reads CASSYSKTATKNIQYF. The CDR3 DNA reads as TGTGCCAGCAGTTACTCGAAGACAGCGACCAAAAACATTCAGTACTTC.

This clone was detected once. V and J are TRBV2 and TRBJ2-5; TRBD2 matches at 7 bases. Germline loops: CDR1 SNHLY, CDR2 FYNNEI. Trimming cost V 3 bases and J 0 bases; bases outside gene matches: 4. This CDR3 comprises 15 residues. The CDR3 DNA is TGTGCCAGCAGTGAGACACGGGGGGACCAAGAGACCCAGTACTTC. This codes for CASSETRGDQETQYF.

The sample holds a few counts of this clone. This chain joins TRBV5-4 and TRBJ2-7, with D possibly TRBD1 on 6 matching bases. CDR1 and CDR2 (germline): SGHNT, YYREEE (reference sequence). V was trimmed by 3 bases and J by 0 bases, leaving 10 bases between them. CDR3 length: 14 residues. In DNA form, the CDR3 reads TGTGCCAGCAGCTCCCTACAGGGCTCCTACGAGCAGTACTTC. The encoded protein is CASSSLQGSYEQYF.

This chain links TRBV7-8 with TRBJ2-3; 9 positions match TRBD2. The CDR3 loop spans 15 amino acids. V trimming: 7 bases; J trimming: 1 base; junction bases outside the gene matches: 6. The germline CDR1 and CDR2 sequences are SGHVS and FQNEAQ. The CDR3 DNA is TGTGCCAGCATAAGCGGGGGGCGACGCACAGATACGCAGTATTTT. It translates to CASISGGRRTDTQYF.

As to this clone: An end of the junction does not agree with germline; a read error may underlie this. V is TRBV7-9 and J is TRBJ2-1; tentatively, D is TRBD2 (5 bases). Looked up from germline, CDR1 is SEHNR and CDR2 is FQNEAQ (reference sequence). CDR3 length equals 17 residues. In nucleotides, the CDR3 is TGTTCCAGCAGCTTAAGCTGGCGGGTACGCTCCTACAATGAGCAGTTCTTC. The encoded protein is CSSSLSWRVRSYNEQFF. Variable domain in full (rest from reference TRBV7-9 and TRBJ2-1): DTGVSQNPRHKITKRGQNVTFRCDPISEHNRLYWYRQTLGQGPEFLTYFQNEAQLEKSRLLSDRFSAERPKGSFSTLEIQRTEQGDSAMYLCSSSLSWRVRSYNEQFFGPGTRLTVL.

CDR3 region: CASSYSSSLGNQPQHF. The DNA for the CDR3 is TGTGCCAGCAGTTACTCCAGTAGCTTGGGCAATCAGCCCCAGCATTTT. The J gene is TRBJ1-5, the V gene TRBV6-6, with D unclear. Deletions cut 0 bases from V and 2 bases from J, with 11 bases between. Germline V lookup: CDR1 MNHNY, CDR2 SVGAGI (reference sequence). CDR3 length equals 16 residues.

This clone showed up just once. This chain links TRBV6-5 with TRBJ1-1, with 7 positions matching TRBD1. V was clipped by 6 bases and J by 7 bases; unmatched bases: 5. This CDR3 spans 12 amino acids. CDR1 and CDR2 (germline): MNHEY, SVGAGI. The CDR3 protein is CASSRRQGEAFF. CDR3 nucleotide sequence: TGTGCCAGCAGCCGCCGACAGGGTGAAGCTTTCTTT.

The genes are TRBV9 and TRBJ1-1, with D maybe TRBD1 (5 bases). Germline CDR1 and CDR2: SGDLS and YYNGEE. The V end lost 0 bases, the J end lost 6 bases, and 15 bases lay between the germline ends. This CDR3 is built from 15 residues. The CDR3 sequence: CASSVGQGGLAEAFF. CDR3 bases: TGTGCCAGCAGCGTAGGCCAGGGCGGTTTAGCTGAAGCTTTCTTT.

The chain joins TRBV9 to TRBJ2-1; the D is unclear. Germline CDR1 SGDLS, CDR2 YYNGEE. The CDR3 sequence is 16 residues long. The V and J ends lost 0 bases and 0 bases respectively, with 10 bases between them. Written as DNA, the CDR3 is TGTGCCAGCAGCGTAGGTTCCTCCAGCTCCTACAATGAGCAGTTCTTC. Amino acids: CASSVGSSSSYNEQFF. The full variable domain, rest sourced from reference TRBV9 and TRBJ2-1, is DSGVTQTPKHLITATGQRVTLRCSPRSGDLSVYWYQQSLDQGLQFLIQYYNGEERAKGNILERFSAQQFPDLHSELNLSSLELGDSALYFCASSVGSSSSYNEQFFGPGTRLTVL.

V gene TRBV5-5 combines with J gene TRBJ2-3, with D possibly matching TRBD1 (6 bases). The CDR3 totals 14 residues. Germline CDR1 is SGHKS and CDR2 is YYEKEE (reference sequence). V lost 4 bases, J lost 2 bases, and 11 bases lay in between. The CDR3 reads CASSPGQLTDTQYF. The CDR3 bases are TGTGCCAGCAGCCCGGGACAACTCACAGATACGCAGTATTTT.

The chain couples TRBV7-2 to TRBJ2-5; D is uncertain. The germline V gene encodes CDR1 SGHTA and CDR2 FQGNSA. The V end was cut by 7 bases, the J end by 5 bases, with 8 bases between. The CDR3 spans 11 residues. CDR3 amino acids: CASTSKETQYF. The CDR3 bases are TGTGCCAGCACTAGTAAGGAGACCCAGTACTTC.

This chain links TRBV5-1 with TRBJ2-3, with 9 bases aligning to TRBD2. The CDR3 loop spans 15 amino acids. The junction had 6 bases not matched to a gene; V was cut back by 2 bases and J by 5 bases. Germline assignment: CDR1 SGHRS and CDR2 YFSETQ. CDR3 residues: CASSFRGGAGDTQYF. CDR3 DNA: TGCGCCAGCAGCTTTCGCGGGGGGGCGGGAGATACGCAGTATTTT.

The CDR3 sequence is CASSIDGGEDYGYTF. For the CDR3, the DNA is TGTGCCAGTAGTATAGATGGGGGCGAAGACTATGGCTACACCTTC. This sequence joins TRBV19 and TRBJ1-2; D is possibly TRBD1 (6 bases). Germline CDR1 is LNHDA and CDR2 is SQIVND (reference sequence). The V end was cut by 0 bases, the J end by 3 bases, with 11 bases between. CDR3 length: 15 residues.

This clone was observed once. This chain connects TRBV7-2 to TRBJ2-1, with a weak D call TRBD2 (6 bases). The CDR3 totals 18 residues. Trimming left V 5 bases short and J 4 bases short, with 24 bases between. CDR1 and CDR2 from the germline V gene are SGHTA and FQGNSA. CDR3 protein: CASSDPGLRNYKYNEQFF. The CDR3 bases are TGTGCCAGCAGCGATCCGGGACTCCGAAATTATAAATACAATGAGCAGTTCTTC.

This chain links TRBV7-3 with TRBJ2-2; the match to TRBD2 covers 14 bases. Unmatched junction bases numbered 7, after V lost 4 bases and J lost 0 bases. The CDR3 loop spans 19 amino acids. Germline V gene sequence: CDR1 SGHTA, CDR2 FQGTGA. This CDR3 is CASSSRGLAGGANTGELFF. Written as DNA, the CDR3 is TGTGCCAGCAGCTCAAGAGGACTAGCGGGGGGCGCGAACACCGGGGAGCTGTTTTTT.

The chain couples TRBV25-1 to TRBJ1-2; 10 bases fit TRBD1. Germline loops: CDR1 MGHDK, CDR2 SYGVNS. The V and J ends lost 5 bases and 8 bases, in that order; junction bases with no gene match: 14. The CDR3 covers 16 residues. The CDR3 reads CASSQPPGQGMGGYTF. CDR3 sequence (DNA): TGTGCCAGCAGTCAACCCCCGGGACAGGGGATGGGGGGCTACACCTTC.

As to this clone: The junction shows a germline mismatch at one end, possibly a read error. The V and J genes are TRBV7-9 and TRBJ1-5; D is possibly TRBD1 (5 bases). This CDR3 spans 13 amino acids. CDR1 and CDR2 from the germline V gene are SEHNR and FQNEAQ (reference sequence). CDR3 DNA: TGTTCCAGCAGCTACACAGGTGATCAGCCCCAGCATTTT. This gives the protein CSSSYTGDQPQHF.

A few counts support this clone. This specimen includes other DNA sequences encoding the same CDR3. The chain combines TRBV6-1 with TRBJ1-4; TRBD1 matches at 9 bases. The germline CDR1 and CDR2 sequences are MNHNS and SASEGT. V dropped 11 bases and J dropped 8; count of bases not matched to a gene: 6. The CDR3 has 12 amino acids. The CDR3 coding sequence is TGTGCCGGAAGGACAGGGGTGGAAAAACTGTTTTTT. As protein: CAGRTGVEKLFF.

The chain combines TRBV18 with TRBJ1-6, with 7 bases lining up with TRBD1. Trimming removed 3 bases from V and 3 bases from J; junction bases left unmatched: 8. The CDR3 is 17 residues long. CDR1 KGHSH and CDR2 LQKENI come from the germline V gene. The CDR3 DNA follows: TGTGCCAGCTCACCCCCGGGACAGAGTTTCTATAATTCACCCCTCCACTTT. Translated: CASSPPGQSFYNSPLHF.

V gene TRBV6-5 combines with J gene TRBJ1-5, with D maybe TRBD1 (6 bases). The V gene's germline CDR1 is MNHEY and CDR2 SVGAGI. Trimming cost V 6 bases and J 4 bases, with 13 bases left between them. CDR3 length: 14 amino acids. This CDR3 is CASSGGLGNQPQHF. CDR3 in DNA: TGTGCCAGCAGCGGGGGGCTGGGGAATCAGCCCCAGCATTTT.

J is TRBJ2-7 and V is TRBV6-5; 7 nucleotides line up with TRBD2. Trimming cost V 0 bases and J 2 bases; bases outside gene matches: 4. The germline V gene has CDR1 MNHEY and CDR2 SVGAGI. This CDR3 has 15 residues. CDR3: CASSYSSGGTYEQYF. CDR3 in DNA: TGTGCCAGCAGTTACTCGTCCGGGGGGACCTACGAGCAGTACTTC.

This clone was found a few times. This chain uses TRBV19 with TRBJ2-7; 7 bases are a match to TRBD1. In germline, CDR1 is LNHDA, CDR2 SQIVND (reference sequence). J gave up 3 bases and V 8 bases, and 4 bases lay outside the gene matches. The CDR3 runs 12 residues. The CDR3 DNA reads as TGTGCCAGTCGGGACAGTGACTACGAGCAGTACTTC. Amino acid sequence: CASRDSDYEQYF.

J is TRBJ2-5 and V is TRBV7-8; D perhaps matches TRBD2 (6 bases). The V gene's germline CDR1 is SGHVS and CDR2 FQNEAQ. The CDR3 runs to 13 residues. Trimming cost V 8 bases and J 5 bases, with 15 bases left between them. The CDR3 sequence: CASWFGAGETQYF. The CDR3 region has the DNA TGTGCCAGCTGGTTTGGGGCGGGGGAGACCCAGTACTTC.

This chain uses TRBV5-4 with TRBJ2-3, with D unresolved. This CDR3 is 15 amino acids long. The V and J ends lost 5 bases and 4 bases respectively, with 17 bases between them. Germline V CDR1 and CDR2: SGHNT, YYREEE (reference sequence). The CDR3 DNA follows: TGTGCCAGCAGACTTACACGAGGAGTTGCAGATACGCAGTATTTT. Protein product: CASRLTRGVADTQYF.

The J gene is TRBJ2-7, the V gene TRBV6-1, with D possibly being TRBD1 (7 bases). From germline, CDR1 is MNHNS and CDR2 SASEGT. V was clipped by 7 bases and J by 3 bases, with 16 bases between them. The CDR3 contains 14 residues. This CDR3 is CASTATGRSYEQYF. The DNA of the CDR3 is TGTGCCAGCACGGCGACAGGGAGGAGCTACGAGCAGTACTTC.